This is a list of T cell receptor beta chains from one sample in a study of CDR3 diversity in severe acne. TCRdb recomputed calls from the PCR reads with MiXCR, one row per CDR3 protein. The sample shows some 85,000 distinct CDR3 sequences, 45% to 55% of them seen only once. The sample comprised blood. The receptors derive from a male donor with severe acne vulgaris. CDR3s include the opening cysteine and the closing phenylalanine or tryptophan. Each record gives: D gene, J gene, V gene, clone size, CDR3 DNA, CDR3 protein. D genes are given only for firm matches. Size is omitted from some rows. Given values are once, few, many or a class for expanded clones.

. TRBJ1-5 TRBV3-1 few TGTGCCAGCAGCCAAGGAAGCCTCGGTCAGCCCCAGCATTTT CASSQGSLGQPQHF
TRBD1 TRBJ2-5 TRBV12-3/TRBV12-4 few TGTGCCAGCAGATTGACAGGGGTGTATGAGACCCAGTACTTC CASRLTGVYETQYF
TRBD1 TRBJ2-5 TRBV6-1 . TGTGCCAGCAAGGAGAGTAGGACAGGGGGCGAGACCCAGTACTTC CASKESRTGGETQYF
. TRBJ1-4 TRBV28 few TGTGCCAGCAGTTTTCAGGGGCCTAATGAAAAACTGTTTTTT CASSFQGPNEKLFF
. TRBJ1-1 TRBV10-3 . TGTGCCATCAGTGAGGGTAACACTGAAGCTTTCTTT CAISEGNTEAFF
TRBD1 TRBJ1-1 TRBV20-1 many TGCAGTGCTAGACATTTGATGACAGGGGGAGGGACTGAAGCTTTCTTT CSARHLMTGGGTEAFF
. TRBJ1-4 TRBV30 many TGTGCCTGGAGTGTACGGGGACTCGGTGTGGAAAAACTGTTTTTT CAWSVRGLGVEKLFF
TRBD1 TRBJ1-2 TRBV19 many TGTGCCAGTAGTCGCTCCGGGACAGTAGGCTACACCTTC CASSRSGTVGYTF
. TRBJ1-2 TRBV2 few TGTGCCAGCAGTGAAGAGGCCCACTCTGGCTACACCTTC CASSEEAHSGYTF
TRBD2 TRBJ2-2 TRBV7-3 once TGTGCCAGCAGCTTAAAATTCAGACTAGCGGGAGCCGGGGAGCTGTTTTTT CASSLKFRLAGAGELFF
TRBD2 TRBJ2-7 TRBV7-8 many TGTGCCAGCAGCTCACGACTAGCGGGAGGGCAGGCTTGCGAGCAGTACTTC CASSSRLAGGQACEQYF
TRBD2 TRBJ2-7 TRBV15 . TGTGCCACCAGCGGGGGGGCTAGCGGGAGAGGCGAGCAGTACTTC CATSGGASGRGEQYF
. TRBJ2-2 TRBV24-1 medium-sized TGTGCCACCAGTGCGGCCGGGGGCACCGGGGAGCTGTTTTTT CATSAAGGTGELFF
. TRBJ2-3 TRBV4-2 . TGTGCCAGCAGCCAAGGACTTCCCACAGATACGCGGTATTTT CASSQGLPTDTRYF
. TRBJ1-4 TRBV5-6 . TGTGCCAGCAGCCTCGGGACCCAATATGAAAAACTGTTTTTT CASSLGTQYEKLFF
. TRBJ1-1 TRBV12-3/TRBV12-4 . TGTGCCAGCAGTTTAACCAGCTTAGAAGCTTTCTTT CASSLTSLEAFF
TRBD2 TRBJ2-7 TRBV27 . TGTGCCAGCAGTATATCGACTAGCGGGAGGGCCTACGAGCAGTACTTC CASSISTSGRAYEQYF
. TRBJ1-4 TRBV20-1 . TGCAGTGCTAGAGATCCCGACAGGAGGGAAAAACTGTTTTTT CSARDPDRREKLFF
. TRBJ2-1 TRBV29-1 . TGCACCTCCGTCCGGCGGGAATACAATGAGCAGTTCTTC CTSVRREYNEQFF
. TRBJ1-4 TRBV20-1 many TGCAGTGCTTTCAGGGGCGGCCTGAATGAAAAACTGTTTTTT CSAFRGGLNEKLFF
. TRBJ1-1 TRBV10-3 . TGTGCCATGGGACCCCAGAGAACTGAAGCTTTCTTT CAMGPQRTEAFF
. TRBJ1-2 TRBV29-1 . TGCAGCGCTGATTACAGTCCCAACTATGGCTACACCTTC CSADYSPNYGYTF
. TRBJ2-5 TRBV27 . TGTGCCAGCAGTCTAGGAACAGGCGGACAAGAGACCCAGTACTTC CASSLGTGGQETQYF
TRBD2 TRBJ2-7 TRBV25-1 . TGTGCCAGCAGTGTTCTGCTAGCGGGATGGTACGAGCAGTACTTC CASSVLLAGWYEQYF
TRBD2 TRBJ2-1 TRBV7-9 . TGTGCCAGCAGCCGGGTGGGGCTAGCGGGAGTAGGATCCTACAATGAGCAGTCCTTC CASSRVGLAGVGSYNEQSF
. TRBJ1-2 TRBV7-2 . TGTGCCAGCAGTCCCTCGGGCTCTGGAAACACCTTC CASSPSGSGNTF
TRBD2 TRBJ2-7 TRBV6-1 many TGTGCCAGCAGTGAGGTGACTAGCGGGAGCTACGAGCAGTACTTC CASSEVTSGSYEQYF
TRBD2 TRBJ2-7 TRBV7-2 . TGTGCCAGCAGCGGGACTAGCGGGAGAGACCCACGCTACGAGCAGTACTTC CASSGTSGRDPRYEQYF
TRBD2 TRBJ2-1 TRBV7-9 many TGTGCCAGCAGCCCCGGGGGGGCGGCCTACAATGAGCAGTTCTTC CASSPGGAAYNEQFF
. TRBJ2-2 TRBV3-1 few TGTGCCAGCAGAACGGACACCGGGGAGCTGTTTTTT CASRTDTGELFF
TRBD1 TRBJ1-4 TRBV19 . TGTGCCAGTAGCGAGACAGGGGATCGGAATGAAAAACTGTTTTTT CASSETGDRNEKLFF